The rows below give T cell receptor beta chains drawn from one sample of a study of T cell changes during pregnancy in multiple sclerosis. Produced via immunoSEQ multiplex PCR; TCRdb's table is partial and in-frame only. Among under 60,000 clones listed, about 90% were seen once. The sample was CD8+ T cells from peripheral blood mononuclear cells, taken after pregnancy. The receptors here all came from a female donor with multiple sclerosis, enrolled in a pregnancy study. CDR3s leave out the opening cysteine and the closing phenylalanine or tryptophan.

TRBV7-9	TRBJ1-1	ASSLEGQGRTEAF
TRBV4-1	TRBJ2-7	ASSQDAGFAYEQY
TRBV19	TRBJ2-3	ASSIFGGGSTDTQY
TRBV12-5	TRBJ2-1	ASGRGYNEQF
TRBV7-8	TRBJ2-5	ASSTEIGGATQY
TRBV6-1	TRBJ2-5	ASSRGRGSETQY
TRBV6-5	TRBJ1-2	ASSPQGLYGYT
TRBV29-1	TRBJ1-3	SVSQGTNSGNTIY
TRBV11-2	TRBJ2-7	ASSSKGQRSSYEQY
TRBV9	TRBJ2-7	ASSVDSRGLAGYEQY
TRBV4-1	TRBJ2-2	ASSQDIVLGQGTYTGELF
TRBV2	TRBJ2-7	ASSEPGQGADEQY
TRBV14	TRBJ2-3	ASSQWRRTGRDTQY
TRBV7-9	TRBJ1-2	ASRPTGGLEGYT
TRBV7-9	TRBJ2-1	ASSPLGVNNEQF
TRBV11-1	TRBJ2-1	ASTRDRGSMGDNEQF
TRBV9	TRBJ1-4	ASSVAGTSNEKLF
TRBV5-6	TRBJ2-7	ASSYGTSGDEQY